The 2 T cell receptor beta chains listed next were all sequenced from one sample in a study of blood T cells in healthy people across ages. A second roughly 7 to 12 cycle PCR used barcoded and J-beta primers. In TCRdb, the 5' RACE reads were re-called with MiXCR into one record per CDR3 protein. The sample shows about 1.1 million distinct CDR3 sequences, roughly two fifths of them seen only once. Source material: blood. Receptor source: a man aged 18 to 35 in good health.

The V and J genes are TRBV20-1 and TRBJ1-6, with D maybe TRBD1 (5 bases). The CDR3 runs to 16 residues. Germline V gene lookup returns CDR1 DFQATT and CDR2 SNEGSKA (reference sequence). V dropped 2 bases and J dropped 5 bases, with 16 bases sitting between them. CDR3 DNA: TGCAGTGCTAGAACGTGGAAGACAGAAAATAATTCACCCCTCCACTTT. Protein: CSARTWKTENNSPLHF.

The chain has TRBV20-1 and TRBJ1-5; 7 bases map to TRBD1. The CDR3 extends over 13 amino acids. Germline V lookup: CDR1 DFQATT, CDR2 SNEGSKA (reference sequence). The V and J ends lost 5 bases and 4 bases, in that order; junction bases with no gene match: 5. This CDR3 reads CSARTGPNQPQHF. CDR3 in DNA: TGCAGTGCTCGGACAGGACCAAATCAGCCCCAGCATTTT.